These T cell receptor beta chains were read from a single sample in a study of T cell repertoires in cytomegalovirus infection. One entry per CDR3 protein results from TCRdb running MiXCR on the reads. The sample lists around 490,000 distinct CDR3 sequences, about 25% seen once, with about 12% in the top ten. The sequenced sample was PBMCs. The source is a human donor in good health (CMV status not recorded). Some clones in this sample may be carry-over from other donors' samples. The CDR3 runs from the conserved cysteine through the conserved F or W. Each record gives: V gene, J gene, CDR3 length, CDR3 protein.

V gene: TRBV6-6
J gene: TRBJ1-1
CDR3 length: 14
CDR3 protein: CASSYGIQNTEAFF

V gene: TRBV7-6
J gene: TRBJ1-5
CDR3 length: 12
CDR3 protein: CASTYRNQPQHF

V gene: TRBV12-3/TRBV12-4
J gene: TRBJ1-1
CDR3 length: 12
CDR3 protein: CASSSLSSEAFF

V gene: TRBV7-2
J gene: TRBJ1-1
CDR3 length: 15
CDR3 protein: CASSLGEGMNTEAFF

V gene: TRBV2
J gene: TRBJ1-1
CDR3 length: 16
CDR3 protein: CASSDVGGPMNTEAFF

V gene: TRBV7-2
J gene: TRBJ1-5
CDR3 length: 14
CDR3 protein: CATSAGRSNQPQHF

V gene: TRBV11-1
J gene: TRBJ2-7
CDR3 length: 16
CDR3 protein: CASTGQAVGRIYEQYF

V gene: TRBV30
J gene: TRBJ2-2
CDR3 length: 14
CDR3 protein: CAWRKRENTGELFF

V gene: TRBV6-2/TRBV6-3
J gene: TRBJ2-6
CDR3 length: 15
CDR3 protein: CASIRLVGGANVLTF

V gene: TRBV10-3
J gene: TRBJ2-3
CDR3 length: 15
CDR3 protein: CAIRNHRESTDTQYF

V gene: TRBV20-1
J gene: TRBJ2-1
CDR3 length: 15
CDR3 protein: CSARAVGLLYNEQFF

V gene: TRBV28
J gene: TRBJ2-1
CDR3 length: 15
CDR3 protein: CASSLSGTGGNEQFF

V gene: TRBV6-5
J gene: TRBJ1-1
CDR3 length: 15
CDR3 protein: CASSYSTAGDTEAFF

V gene: TRBV7-2
J gene: TRBJ1-2
CDR3 length: 16
CDR3 protein: CASSLDVTGRLYGYTF

V gene: TRBV11-2
J gene: TRBJ2-3
CDR3 length: 14
CDR3 protein: CASSLQRHTDTQYF

V gene: TRBV19
J gene: TRBJ2-7
CDR3 length: 14
CDR3 protein: CASSIGGDTYEQYF

V gene: TRBV20-1
J gene: TRBJ2-7
CDR3 length: 16
CDR3 protein: CSAREGTSGSTYEQYF

V gene: TRBV20-1
J gene: TRBJ2-3
CDR3 length: 13
CDR3 protein: CSASGLGADTQYF

V gene: TRBV28
J gene: TRBJ2-5
CDR3 length: 15
CDR3 protein: CASSYIRERAETQYF

V gene: TRBV20-1
J gene: TRBJ1-1
CDR3 length: 12
CDR3 protein: CSAPLRGIEAFF

V gene: TRBV11-2
J gene: TRBJ1-1
CDR3 length: 16
CDR3 protein: CASSTTRDTADTEAFF

V gene: TRBV7-8
J gene: TRBJ1-4
CDR3 length: 14
CDR3 protein: CASSQQGAGEKLFF

V gene: TRBV6-4
J gene: TRBJ2-3
CDR3 length: 13
CDR3 protein: CASSAQFEDTQYF

V gene: TRBV7-2
J gene: TRBJ2-3
CDR3 length: 13
CDR3 protein: CASSSRFTDTQYF

V gene: TRBV25-1
J gene: TRBJ1-2
CDR3 length: 15
CDR3 protein: CASSEPTGRNYGYTF

V gene: TRBV6-2/TRBV6-3
J gene: TRBJ2-3
CDR3 length: 15
CDR3 protein: CASSYASGMTDTQYF

V gene: TRBV6-2/TRBV6-3
J gene: TRBJ1-1
CDR3 length: 14
CDR3 protein: CASRGDRARFRAFF

V gene: TRBV7-2
J gene: TRBJ2-1
CDR3 length: 14
CDR3 protein: CASSLSRGRHEQFF

V gene: TRBV4-1
J gene: TRBJ2-1
CDR3 length: 15
CDR3 protein: CASSPRFQGDNEQFF

V gene: TRBV19
J gene: TRBJ1-1
CDR3 length: 18
CDR3 protein: CASSIAGGPGKGETEAFF

V gene: TRBV5-1
J gene: TRBJ2-1
CDR3 length: 13
CDR3 protein: CASRLHGDNEQFF

V gene: TRBV27
J gene: TRBJ2-7
CDR3 length: 19
CDR3 protein: CASSLRGLAGTGLPYEQYF

V gene: TRBV7-3
J gene: TRBJ2-1
CDR3 length: 13
CDR3 protein: CASSSRANNEQFF

V gene: TRBV5-6
J gene: TRBJ2-7
CDR3 length: 15
CDR3 protein: CASSPGPRGSYEQYF

V gene: TRBV7-2
J gene: TRBJ2-4
CDR3 length: 15
CDR3 protein: CASSLDGLAKNIQYF

V gene: TRBV29-1
J gene: TRBJ2-2
CDR3 length: 14
CDR3 protein: CSGGSTGGTGELFF

V gene: TRBV18
J gene: TRBJ2-3
CDR3 length: 16
CDR3 protein: CASSPEGLTPTDTQYF

V gene: TRBV7-2
J gene: TRBJ1-5
CDR3 length: 13
CDR3 protein: CASSLGEIRPQHF

V gene: TRBV15
J gene: TRBJ2-5
CDR3 length: 15
CDR3 protein: CATSRAPGIQETQYF

V gene: TRBV4-2
J gene: TRBJ2-2
CDR3 length: 13
CDR3 protein: CASSQVSTGELFF

V gene: TRBV7-7
J gene: TRBJ2-1
CDR3 length: 17
CDR3 protein: CASSLRGGSIPYNEQFF

V gene: TRBV29-1
J gene: TRBJ2-5
CDR3 length: 16
CDR3 protein: CSVDLLGLDAMETQYF

V gene: TRBV2
J gene: TRBJ1-2
CDR3 length: 12
CDR3 protein: CATKEGPYGYTF

V gene: TRBV29-1
J gene: TRBJ1-3
CDR3 length: 13
CDR3 protein: CSVRRKPGNTIYF

V gene: TRBV20-1
J gene: TRBJ2-3
CDR3 length: 14
CDR3 protein: CSARRPSSGPTQYF

V gene: TRBV12-3/TRBV12-4
J gene: TRBJ1-1
CDR3 length: 13
CDR3 protein: CASSLLPNTEAFF

V gene: TRBV28
J gene: TRBJ1-1
CDR3 length: 15
CDR3 protein: CASSKPTGGVTEAFF

V gene: TRBV6-5
J gene: TRBJ2-2
CDR3 length: 16
CDR3 protein: CASSYRWDWNTGELFF

V gene: TRBV19
J gene: TRBJ2-2
CDR3 length: 14
CDR3 protein: CASRMTGVTGELFF

V gene: TRBV14
J gene: TRBJ1-1
CDR3 length: 13
CDR3 protein: CASSQDLVNQAFF

V gene: TRBV5-6
J gene: TRBJ1-2
CDR3 length: 13
CDR3 protein: CASSPLRGGTWTF

V gene: TRBV5-4
J gene: TRBJ2-7
CDR3 length: 15
CDR3 protein: CASSWTSGSMYEQYF

V gene: TRBV7-2
J gene: TRBJ1-5
CDR3 length: 13
CDR3 protein: CASSFTETQPQHF

V gene: TRBV6-8
J gene: TRBJ1-1
CDR3 length: 16
CDR3 protein: CASSSDVGTVGTEAFF

V gene: TRBV7-6
J gene: TRBJ2-3
CDR3 length: 18
CDR3 protein: CASSPPLGLAGGSDTQYF

V gene: TRBV9
J gene: TRBJ2-1
CDR3 length: 15
CDR3 protein: CASSVGTGGGNEQFF

V gene: TRBV27
J gene: TRBJ1-5
CDR3 length: 13
CDR3 protein: CARGQGSNQPQHF

V gene: TRBV5-6
J gene: TRBJ1-1
CDR3 length: 15
CDR3 protein: CASSLTGGTDTEAFF

V gene: TRBV6-2/TRBV6-3
J gene: TRBJ2-4
CDR3 length: 17
CDR3 protein: CASRSEDRGLFKNIQYF